These 20 T cell receptor beta chains were sequenced from one sample in a study of cytomegalovirus exposure and HLA in healthy donors. The study ran its PCR with 60 Vbeta and 13 Jbeta primers. Generated by immunoSEQ multiplex PCR, the TCRdb table keeps only in-frame clones and is missing some. The table shows tens of thousands of clones, with approximately 70% occurring only once. Source material: PBMCs. These receptor sequences come from a man between 50 and 59 years old in good health and CMV-seronegative.

The chain carries TRBV11-2 and TRBJ1-4; D is unclear. Germline-derived CDR1 and CDR2 are SGHAT and FQNNGV. The V end lost 3 bases, the J end lost 7 bases, and 12 bases lay between the germline ends. The CDR3 has 14 amino acids. The CDR3, as DNA: TGTGCCAGCAGCTTCAACAGCTGGTCTGAAAAACTGTTTTTT. Amino acids: CASSFNSWSEKLFF.

J is TRBJ2-5 and V is TRBV29-1; 11 bases are shared with TRBD2. The ends lost 6 bases at V and 1 base at J; junction bases unmatched: 7. The CDR3 is 15 residues long. Per germline, CDR1 SQVTM and CDR2 ANQGSEA. The CDR3 DNA reads as TGCAGCGTGGCCGGACTAGCGGGTATCCAAGAGACCCAGTACTTC. Amino acid sequence: CSVAGLAGIQETQYF.

This clone has only a few counts. The chain recombines TRBV11-2 with TRBJ2-7; D remains unclear. The CDR3 spans 13 residues. The germline V gene has CDR1 SGHAT and CDR2 FQNNGV. V gave up 6 bases and J gave up 3 bases, with 12 bases separating them. This chain's CDR3 is CASSKNRVYEQYF. CDR3 DNA: TGTGCCAGCAGTAAGAACCGGGTCTACGAGCAGTACTTC.

The sample holds a few counts of this clone. V gene TRBV27 combines with J gene TRBJ2-2; D gene ambiguous. The CDR3 is 13 residues long. Germline CDR1 reads MNHEY; CDR2 reads SMNVEV (reference sequence). V was trimmed by 6 bases and J by 0 bases, leaving 5 bases between them. The CDR3: CASSLANTGELFF. Here the CDR3 DNA reads TGTGCCAGCAGCCTTGCGAACACCGGGGAGCTGTTTTTT.

The chain is built from TRBV5-1 and TRBJ2-4; D is perhaps TRBD1 (5 bases). CDR1 and CDR2 (germline): SGHRS, YFSETQ. The ends were cut back, 4 bases at V and 2 bases at J, with 10 bases in the middle. The CDR3 contains 14 residues. The chain's CDR3 is CASSADSTKNIQYF. The CDR3 nucleotides read TGCGCCAGCAGCGCCGACAGTACCAAAAACATTCAGTACTTC.

The chain combines TRBV4-1 with TRBJ1-1, with D hard to call. Germline V gene lookup returns CDR1 MGHRA and CDR2 YSYEKL. Trimming stripped 1 base from V and 6 bases from J, with 12 bases between. The CDR3 consists of 14 residues. CDR3 DNA: TGCGCCAGCAGCCAAGTAGCGGGTCTTGCTGAAGCTTTCTTT. Protein sequence: CASSQVAGLAEAFF.

This chain joins TRBV9 and TRBJ1-2; 7 nucleotides line up with TRBD1. The CDR3 extends over 16 amino acids. The ends lost 0 bases at V and 8 bases at J; junction bases unmatched: 13. Looked up from germline, CDR1 is SGDLS and CDR2 is YYNGEE. DNA for the CDR3: TGTGCCAGCAGCGTAGGGCCTCAGGGGGACGAATGGGGCTACACCTTC. The encoded protein is CASSVGPQGDEWGYTF.

The gene calls are TRBV10-3 and TRBJ1-2; D uncertain. CDR1 ENHRY and CDR2 SYGVKD come from the germline V gene. The CDR3 runs to 12 residues. Between the trimmed V and J ends, which lost 3 bases and 1 base, there was a span of 3 bases. The CDR3 DNA reads as TGTGCCATCAGTGAATATAACTATGGCTACACCTTC. Protein sequence: CAISEYNYGYTF.

The chain links TRBV4-1 to TRBJ2-7; TRBD2 matches 9 bases. Germline values: CDR1 MGHRA, CDR2 YSYEKL. The CDR3 sequence is 17 residues long. V dropped 0 bases and J dropped 2; count of bases not matched to a gene: 8. The CDR3 sequence: CASSQDQYSGGTYEQYF. The CDR3 nucleotides read TGCGCCAGCAGCCAAGACCAATATAGCGGGGGTACCTACGAGCAGTACTTC.

This chain uses TRBV28 with TRBJ2-3, with 7 bases lining up with TRBD1. From germline, CDR1 is MDHEN and CDR2 SYDVKM. This CDR3 comprises 15 residues. J lost 2 bases, V lost 7 bases, and 9 bases had no gene match. DNA for the CDR3: TGTGCCAGCATAGGGACAGACCGGTTCACAGATACGCAGTATTTT. This codes for CASIGTDRFTDTQYF.

The J gene is TRBJ2-1, the V gene TRBV2, with 10 bases that match TRBD2. The V segment lost 5 bases and the J segment 7 bases; nucleotides outside the gene matches: 5. The CDR3 sequence is 14 residues long. CDR1 is SNHLY, CDR2 FYNNEI, per germline. CDR3 nucleotides: TGTGCCAGCAGTAATAGCGGGGGGAGGAATGAGCAGTTCTTC. It translates to CASSNSGGRNEQFF.

The CDR3 sequence is CASRGGALGYTF. DNA for the CDR3: TGTGCCAGCAGGGGGGGGGCGCTTGGCTACACCTTC. The chain has TRBV6-5 and TRBJ1-2, with TRBD1 as a possible D gene (6 bases). The CDR3 totals 12 residues. Per germline, CDR1 MNHEY and CDR2 SVGAGI. The ends were cut back, 6 bases at V and 7 bases at J, with 12 bases in the middle.

Notes on this clone: A far larger clone is off by one base, so a read error is likely. The V and J genes are TRBV7-9 and TRBJ2-5; 7 bases map to TRBD1. The germline V gene has CDR1 SEHNR and CDR2 FQNEAQ (reference sequence). The CDR3 spans 12 residues. This CDR3 is CASCLGGETQYF. In DNA form, the CDR3 reads TGTGCCAGCTGCTTAGGGGGCGAGACCCAGTACTTC.

The rearrangement joins TRBV5-1 to TRBJ2-1; TRBD1 aligns across 10 bases. The CDR3 consists of 16 residues. J was trimmed by 4 bases and V by 3 bases; bases with no gene match: 7. Germline V gene sequence: CDR1 SGHRS, CDR2 YFSETQ. This CDR3 is CASSWSLGQGYNEQFF. The CDR3 coding sequence is TGCGCCAGCAGCTGGTCTTTGGGACAGGGGTACAATGAGCAGTTCTTC.

J is TRBJ1-4 and V is TRBV27; TRBD1 is a possible D gene (5 bases). The ends were cut back, 3 bases at V and 7 bases at J, with 15 bases in the middle. Per germline, CDR1 MNHEY and CDR2 SMNVEV (reference sequence). The CDR3 has 15 amino acids. The CDR3 nucleotides read TGTGCCAGCAGTTTCCTGGGGACTTTAGGTGAAAAACTGTTTTTT. As protein: CASSFLGTLGEKLFF.

The genes are TRBV4-2 and TRBJ2-6; D gene ambiguous. Germline CDR1 LGHNA, CDR2 YNFKEQ. The ends were cut back, 5 bases at V and 0 bases at J, with 14 bases in the middle. The CDR3 is made up of 17 amino acids. CDR3 nucleotides: TGTGCCAGCAGCACCCAGGCCGTTTACTCTGGGGCCAACGTCCTGACTTTC. Amino acids: CASSTQAVYSGANVLTF.

This chain uses TRBV7-2 with TRBJ2-7, with D uncertain. The CDR3 runs to 14 residues. The V gene's germline CDR1 is SGHTA and CDR2 FQGNSA. Trimming stripped 4 bases from V and 2 bases from J, with 12 bases between. CDR3 nucleotide sequence: TGTGCCAGCAGCTCAGCCCGACATGCCTACGAGCAGTACTTC. Protein sequence: CASSSARHAYEQYF.

V and J are TRBV10-1 and TRBJ1-5, with D hard to call. The CDR3 is made up of 17 amino acids. V was cut by 2 bases and J by 0 bases, with 14 bases left in between. In germline, CDR1 is WNHNN, CDR2 SYGVQD (reference sequence). CDR3 residues: CASSERENGDSNQPQHF. CDR3 bases: TGCGCCAGCAGTGAGCGTGAGAACGGAGATAGCAATCAGCCCCAGCATTTT.

This chain links TRBV18 with TRBJ1-1, with TRBD1 as a possible D gene (6 bases). Germline V CDR1 and CDR2: KGHSH, LQKENI. This CDR3 is 13 amino acids long. V was clipped by 3 bases and J by 9 bases, with 14 bases between them. The CDR3 sequence is CASSPGARGKAFF. The DNA for the CDR3 is TGTGCCAGCTCACCTGGTGCTAGGGGGAAAGCTTTCTTT.

The rearrangement joins TRBV27 to TRBJ2-7; 8 nucleotides align to TRBD1. CDR3 length: 15 residues. CDR1 and CDR2 (germline): MNHEY, SMNVEV (reference sequence). V was pared by 1 base and J by 6 bases, with 8 bases of the junction left unmatched. The DNA of the CDR3 is TGTGCCAGCAGTTTATTTCGGGACAGGACTGCCGAGCAGTACTTC. This encodes CASSLFRDRTAEQYF.